The following is a T cell receptor (beta chain) sequence with its context. What it binds is unknown. V lost 6 bases, J lost 8 bases, and 16 bases lay in between. The CDR3 consists of 14 residues. This sample is drawn from a study of breast tumors, draining lymph nodes, adjacent tissues. Notes on the study in general: Luminal-like breast cancer showed significantly higher tumor–nontumor repertoire similarity than basal-like. Tumor TCR diversity was below lymph nodes but above nontumor tissue. Data fit most tumor T cells coming from lymph node, expanding in tumor. The lymph node origin of tumor T cells was framed as consistent with a hypothesis, not demonstrated.

A single record per CDR3 protein comes from TCRdb applying MiXCR to the multiplex PCR reads. This sample carries fewer than 25,000 distinct CDR3 sequences, 60% to 70% of them seen once, and the ten largest clones take 20% to 30%. The receptor's source is a female donor with breast cancer. Some clones in this sample may be carry-over from other donors' samples. The chain couples TRBV12-3 or TRBV12-4 to TRBJ2-2; TRBD2 might be the D (5 bases). The sequencing input was tumor-adjacent breast tissue. The CDR3 region is CASRHHSDYGELFF. In nucleotides, the CDR3 is TGTGCCAGCAGACACCACAGCGACTATGGGGAGCTGTTTTTT.